This entry features one T cell receptor (beta chain) sequence. It has no known antigen specificity. Base qualities are not recorded, but no much larger clone differs from it by a single base. CD8 naive samples were obtained by positive selection for CCR7 among CD45RO-negative cells, yielding a CD45RA+CCR7+ population from which TemRA cells were excluded. Healthy HIV-negative adults with no recently reported acute infections or vaccinations were included as donors. Every donor was a Caucasian adult living in Nashville, Tennessee, USA. Blood was collected by leukapheresis, and PBMCs were isolated by Ficoll-Histopaque density gradient centrifugation and then cryopreserved in liquid nitrogen vapor phase. Analytical flow cytometry was used to check the purity and quantity of every magnetically sorted T cell population. Each sorted fraction had its genomic DNA isolated and then quantified by UV absorbance on a Nanodrop 2000c.

At the junction V is shortened by 0 bases and J by 6 bases; bases outside the gene matches: 8. Its CDR3 holds 17 amino acids, cysteine through phenylalanine. The only DNA kept is the CDR3, 51 bases in frame from the first base. The germline V gene (reference sequence) provides CDR1 MNHEY and CDR2 SMNVEV. TCR CDR3 regions were amplified from genomic DNA by multiplex PCR using the deep immunoSEQ assay. Extracted genomic DNA from each cell subset was spread evenly across all wells of several immunoSEQ 96-well plates, with each plate serving as a replicate. Each replicate PCR for sorted subsets received 200 ng genomic DNA, equal to some 32,000 T cell genomes. Purified libraries were measured with a Qubit 3.0 fluorometer, size-checked on a Bioanalyzer 2100, and measured again with the KAPA Library Quantification kit. Every immunoSEQ 96-well plate was sequenced on a separate single-read 150-cycle Illumina NextSeq 550 flow cell. Concerning the study's data processing: Because the immunoSEQ output included only junctional sequences and no quality scores, the filtering could not be the same as the filtering used for full-length reads. Sequences were annotated with PyIR, a Python wrapper for IgBLAST v1.9, and V/J genes and CDR3 were assigned using IMGT germline references. Reads were filtered out if the reads had weak V/J assignments (E-value above 1e-6), no CDR3, stop codons, out-of-frame junctions, or ambiguous translated residues. V3J clonotypes were defined as sequences sharing the same inferred V gene, J gene, and CDR3 amino acid sequence. Percentage overlap between repertoires was calculated by dividing the number of shared unique clonotypes by the size of the smaller repertoire. Repertoire richness was assessed with RTK rarefaction, the Chao1 estimator, and Recon v2.1 estimates of unobserved clonotypes. Generation probabilities for all TCRbeta clonotypes obtained by the gDNA method from a handful of donors were computed using OLGA. What TCRdb holds here is the immuneACCESS table cut down to in-frame rearrangements. Part of the clones is not present; checked against another copy, under half of the missing clones reflect an unresolved V gene, and the others are unexplained. The DNA was the basis for D and trimming; V, J and clone size are from that table. Here the sample has under 850,000 clones; 92% occur a single time. The ten top clones hold approximately 25% of the sample.

The sample is drawn from a study of shared clonotypes between healthy human individuals (dated by TCRdb to about 2020). With respect to the entire study: A couple of women and three men aged 18 to 49 years were included in the cohort. Libraries were prepared and TCR repertoires were sequenced by different laboratories using diverse techniques, in order to increase sequencing depth and limit assay-specific biases. To estimate repertoire size and how much clonotypes are shared between individuals, the study performed deep sequencing of blood TCR repertoires from five healthy adults. Between about 0.85 and 8.9 billion PBMCs per donor were obtained by leukapheresis. For each donor, CD4 naive and CD4 memory were each given three plates, CD8 naive was given two plates, and CD8 memory was given one plate.

The paper as a whole reports these results and caveats: Incomplete sequencing was indicated by rarefaction of sorted-subset datasets, despite the large sequencing depth. Naive subsets generally had larger estimated clonotype richness than memory subsets. Pairwise subsampling led to the expectation that sequencing depth would affect the degree of clonotype sharing among donors. The genetic and exposure-history diversity represented was limited by the small number of donors. About 5% of naive CD4, around 3.6% of naive CD8, 2.3% of memory CD4, and less than 0.45% of memory CD8 clonotypes were shared across several donors. Only blood was sampled, and tissue TCR repertoires likely differ from those in blood. Compared with non-shared clonotypes, the clonotypes found in all four sorted-subset donors had higher generation probabilities.

The V gene is TRBV27 and the J gene is TRBJ2-1; the junction holds 10 bases that match TRBD2. The TCR sequence derives from a man aged 25-45 years in good health. Sequenced input: naive CD8+ T cells sorted from blood. This specimen's cell subset or site label, per the study, means: CD45RA+CCR7+. The CDR3 reads as follows: CASSLSTPGLAFNEQFF. The DNA reads TGTGCCAGCAGTTTATCGACCCCGGGACTAGCGTTCAATGAGCAGTTCTTC.